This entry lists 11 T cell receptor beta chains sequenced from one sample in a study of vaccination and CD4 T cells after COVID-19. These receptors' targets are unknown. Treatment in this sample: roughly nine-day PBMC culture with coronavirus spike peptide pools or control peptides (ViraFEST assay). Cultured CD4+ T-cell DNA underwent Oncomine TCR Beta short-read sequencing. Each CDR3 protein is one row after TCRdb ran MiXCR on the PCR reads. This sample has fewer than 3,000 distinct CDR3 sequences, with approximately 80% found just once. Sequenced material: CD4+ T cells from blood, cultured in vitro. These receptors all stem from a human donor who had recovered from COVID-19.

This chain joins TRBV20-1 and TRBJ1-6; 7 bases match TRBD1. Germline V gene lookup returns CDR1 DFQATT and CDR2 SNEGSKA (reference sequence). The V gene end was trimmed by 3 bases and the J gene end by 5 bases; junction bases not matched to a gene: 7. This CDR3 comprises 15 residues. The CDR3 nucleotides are TGCAGTGCTAGTGTTACCGGGACAGATAATTCACCCCTCCACTTT. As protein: CSASVTGTDNSPLHF.

CDR3 nucleotide sequence: TGTGCCAGCAGCTCCGAGCGGGGGGGCCTCTACGAGCAGTACTTC. Its translation is CASSSERGGLYEQYF. The chain carries TRBV7-8 and TRBJ2-7, with 10 bases that match TRBD2. The germline CDR1 and CDR2 sequences are SGHVS and FQNEAQ. V lost 4 bases, J lost 3 bases, and 6 bases stayed unmatched. There are 15 residues in the CDR3.

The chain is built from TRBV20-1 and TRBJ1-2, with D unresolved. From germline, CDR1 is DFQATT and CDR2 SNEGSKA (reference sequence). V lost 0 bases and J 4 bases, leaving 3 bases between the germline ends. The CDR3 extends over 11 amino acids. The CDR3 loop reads CSAREAYGYTF. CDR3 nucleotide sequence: TGCAGTGCTAGAGAGGCCTATGGCTACACCTTC.

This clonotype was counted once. Here the CDR3 DNA reads TGTGCCTGGAGTCCCCCGGGGATCCCCTTTAATTCACCCCTCCACTTT. Protein sequence: CAWSPPGIPFNSPLHF. The chain links TRBV30 to TRBJ1-6, with no clear D. Trimming left V 2 bases short and J 6 bases short, with 17 bases between. The CDR3 sequence is 16 residues long. The germline CDR1 and CDR2 sequences are GTSNPN and SVGIG (reference sequence).

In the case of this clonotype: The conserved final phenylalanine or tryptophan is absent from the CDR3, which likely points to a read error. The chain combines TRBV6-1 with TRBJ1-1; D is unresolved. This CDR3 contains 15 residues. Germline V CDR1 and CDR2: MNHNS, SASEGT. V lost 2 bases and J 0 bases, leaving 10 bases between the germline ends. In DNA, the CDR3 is TGTGCCAGCAGTGAAAAGTTGCAGTTGAACACTGAAGCTTTCTTG. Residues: CASSEKLQLNTEAFL.

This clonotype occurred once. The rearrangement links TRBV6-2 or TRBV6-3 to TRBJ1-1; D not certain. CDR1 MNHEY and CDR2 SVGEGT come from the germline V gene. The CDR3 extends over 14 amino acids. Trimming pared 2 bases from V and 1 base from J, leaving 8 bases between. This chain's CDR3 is CASSYRGSNTEAFF. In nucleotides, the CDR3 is TGTGCCAGCAGTTACCGAGGCTCGAACACTGAAGCTTTCTTT.

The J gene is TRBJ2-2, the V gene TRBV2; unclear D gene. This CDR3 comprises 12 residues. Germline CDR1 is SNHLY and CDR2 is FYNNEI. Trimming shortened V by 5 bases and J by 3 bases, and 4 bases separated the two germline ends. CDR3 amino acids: CASSRDTGELFF. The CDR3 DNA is TGTGCCAGCAGTCGGGACACCGGGGAGCTGTTTTTT. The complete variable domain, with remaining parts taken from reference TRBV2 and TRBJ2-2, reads EPEVTQTPSHQVTQMGQEVILRCVPISNHLYFYWYRQILGQKVEFLVSFYNNEISEKSEIFDDQFSVERPDGSNFTLKIRSTKLEDSAMYFCASSRDTGELFFGEGSRLTVL.

The CDR3 DNA sequence: TGCGCCAGCAGCCCAGACGGACAGGGTGCTGGCTACACCTTC. Translated, it gives CASSPDGQGAGYTF. The chain links TRBV5-1 to TRBJ1-2, with 8 positions matching TRBD1. The CDR3 extends over 14 amino acids. Germline lookup yields CDR1 SGHRS and CDR2 YFSETQ. V shed 4 bases and J 7 bases; nucleotides not matched to a gene: 9. The entire variable domain, with the rest obtained from reference TRBV5-1 and TRBJ1-2, is as follows: KAGVTQTPRYLIKTRGQQVTLSCSPISGHRSVSWYQQTPGQGLQFLFEYFSETQRNKGNFPGRFSGRQFSNSRSEMNVSTLELGDSALYLCASSPDGQGAGYTFGSGTRLTVV.

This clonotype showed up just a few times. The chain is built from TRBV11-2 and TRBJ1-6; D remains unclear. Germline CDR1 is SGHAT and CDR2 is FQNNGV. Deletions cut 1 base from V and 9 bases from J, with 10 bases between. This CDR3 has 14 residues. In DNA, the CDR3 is TGTGCCAGCAGCTTAGGAGGGTATGGTTCACCCCTCCACTTT. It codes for CASSLGGYGSPLHF.

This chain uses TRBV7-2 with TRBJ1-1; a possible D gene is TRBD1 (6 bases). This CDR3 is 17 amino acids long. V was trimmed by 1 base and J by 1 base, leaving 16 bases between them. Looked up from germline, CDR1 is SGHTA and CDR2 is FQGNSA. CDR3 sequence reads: CASSLVMAGAKNTEAFF. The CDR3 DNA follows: TGTGCCAGCAGCTTAGTAATGGCAGGGGCTAAGAACACTGAAGCTTTCTTT.

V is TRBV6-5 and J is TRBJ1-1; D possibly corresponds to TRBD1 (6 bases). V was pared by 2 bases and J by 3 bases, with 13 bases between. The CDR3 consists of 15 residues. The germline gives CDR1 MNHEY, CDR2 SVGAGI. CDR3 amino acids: CASSYSWGGDTEAFF. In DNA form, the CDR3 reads TGTGCCAGCAGTTACAGTTGGGGGGGCGACACTGAAGCTTTCTTT.